This is a list of T cell receptor beta chains from one sample in a study of technical replicates of blood from a handful of donors. The table came from immunoSEQ multiplex PCR; TCRdb's copy has only in-frame clones and leaves some out. The sample holds tens of thousands of clones, roughly 94% seen once. Sequenced sample: T cells isolated from PBMCs. The source is a human donor in good health. Both conserved end residues are part of each CDR3. The D gene is left open where the match is weak. Rows give clone size only sometimes, using once, few, many, or a class for an expanded clone.

d_gene: TRBD1; j_gene: TRBJ2-7; abundance: -; v_gene: TRBV25-1; CDR3nt: TGTGCCAGCAGTGAACCGGGACAGGGCTTCTACGAGCAGTACTTC; CDR3aa: CASSEPGQGFYEQYF
d_gene: TRBD1; j_gene: TRBJ1-1; abundance: -; v_gene: TRBV11-3; CDR3nt: TGTGCCAGCAGCTTTCCGGGACAGGGCACTGAAGCTTTCTTT; CDR3aa: CASSFPGQGTEAFF
d_gene: -; j_gene: TRBJ2-1; abundance: once; v_gene: TRBV25-1; CDR3nt: TGTGCCAGCAGTTTCGGGGGCAATGAGCAGTTCTTC; CDR3aa: CASSFGGNEQFF
d_gene: -; j_gene: TRBJ2-3; abundance: -; v_gene: TRBV5-1; CDR3nt: TGCGCCACCCGCCGTGAGGGGACTAGCACAGATACGCAGTATTTT; CDR3aa: CATRREGTSTDTQYF
d_gene: -; j_gene: TRBJ1-1; abundance: -; v_gene: TRBV14; CDR3nt: TGTGCCAGCAGCCTTGGCTTGAACACTGAAGCTTTCTTT; CDR3aa: CASSLGLNTEAFF
d_gene: -; j_gene: TRBJ1-3; abundance: few; v_gene: TRBV13; CDR3nt: TGTGCCAGCAGCGAACATAACAGGGTGGACACCATATATTTT; CDR3aa: CASSEHNRVDTIYF
d_gene: -; j_gene: TRBJ2-1; abundance: -; v_gene: TRBV9; CDR3nt: TGTGCCAGCAGCGTGAGTAGCGTCAACAATGAGCAGTTCTTC; CDR3aa: CASSVSSVNNEQFF
d_gene: -; j_gene: TRBJ2-3; abundance: -; v_gene: TRBV10-1; CDR3nt: TGCGCCAGCAGCTACAGGGTCCAGACAGATACGCAGTATTTT; CDR3aa: CASSYRVQTDTQYF
d_gene: TRBD1; j_gene: TRBJ2-2; abundance: -; v_gene: TRBV5-3; CDR3nt: TGTGCCAGAAGCTTAGTAGGGACAGGGGGCACCGGGGAGCTGTTTTTT; CDR3aa: CARSLVGTGGTGELFF
d_gene: -; j_gene: TRBJ2-6; abundance: -; v_gene: TRBV27; CDR3nt: TGTGCCAGCAGTTTACAGTTCTCTGGGGCCAACGTCCTGACTTTC; CDR3aa: CASSLQFSGANVLTF
d_gene: -; j_gene: TRBJ1-4; abundance: -; v_gene: TRBV7-9; CDR3nt: TGTGCCAGCAGGACGTTAGAATCGAGCGGAAAACTGTTTTTT; CDR3aa: CASRTLESSGKLFF
d_gene: TRBD1; j_gene: TRBJ2-7; abundance: -; v_gene: TRBV7-3; CDR3nt: TGTGCCAGCAGCGCGAGGGGACAGGGGGATACGGAGCAGTACTTC; CDR3aa: CASSARGQGDTEQYF
d_gene: -; j_gene: TRBJ2-2; abundance: -; v_gene: TRBV2; CDR3nt: TGTGCCAGCAGTCCCGGTGGAGGGGGCCTCGCTTTCGGGGAGCTGTTTTTT; CDR3aa: CASSPGGGGLAFGELFF
d_gene: -; j_gene: TRBJ2-7; abundance: -; v_gene: TRBV7-8; CDR3nt: TGTGCCAGCGCTGAAAGTCCTATAGGCCGAGGCGAGCAGTACTTC; CDR3aa: CASAESPIGRGEQYF
d_gene: TRBD1; j_gene: TRBJ1-1; abundance: -; v_gene: TRBV29-1; CDR3nt: TGCAGCGCGGTAACAGGGGCAAGAACTGAAGCTTTCTTT; CDR3aa: CSAVTGARTEAFF
d_gene: TRBD1; j_gene: TRBJ1-2; abundance: -; v_gene: TRBV9; CDR3nt: TGTGCCAGCAGCGCGACAGGGAAAGGCTACACCTTC; CDR3aa: CASSATGKGYTF
d_gene: TRBD1; j_gene: TRBJ1-1; abundance: -; v_gene: TRBV5-1; CDR3nt: TGCGCCAGCAGCTGGACAGGGTCTATGAACACTGAAGCTTTCTTT; CDR3aa: CASSWTGSMNTEAFF
d_gene: -; j_gene: TRBJ2-6; abundance: -; v_gene: TRBV5-1; CDR3nt: TGCGCCAGCAGCTTACAGGGCTCTGGGGCCAACGTCCTGACTTTC; CDR3aa: CASSLQGSGANVLTF
d_gene: -; j_gene: TRBJ1-1; abundance: -; v_gene: TRBV12-2; CDR3nt: TGTGCAAGTCGTTCTACCGGGTGCACTGAAGCTTTCTTT; CDR3aa: CASRSTGCTEAFF
d_gene: -; j_gene: TRBJ1-6; abundance: -; v_gene: TRBV27; CDR3nt: TGTGCCAGCAGCTTCTCTACGAGTTCACCCCTCCACTTT; CDR3aa: CASSFSTSSPLHF
d_gene: TRBD1; j_gene: TRBJ2-1; abundance: -; v_gene: TRBV25-1; CDR3nt: TGTGCCAGCAGTGGAGACAGGGATCGGGTCTTGAATGAGCAGTTCTTC; CDR3aa: CASSGDRDRVLNEQFF
d_gene: -; j_gene: TRBJ1-4; abundance: -; v_gene: TRBV4-1; CDR3nt: TGCGCCAGTATGGCCGGGACGGGGGTTTTGACTAATGAAAAACTGTTTTTT; CDR3aa: CASMAGTGVLTNEKLFF
d_gene: -; j_gene: TRBJ1-1; abundance: -; v_gene: TRBV18; CDR3nt: TGTGCCAGCTCACCAACGCCAGGGCCTATGTATGAAGCTTTCTTT; CDR3aa: CASSPTPGPMYEAFF
d_gene: TRBD2; j_gene: TRBJ2-5; abundance: -; v_gene: TRBV7-3; CDR3nt: TGTGCCAGCAGCTTAACCGGGACTAGCGGGACTACGCAAGAGACCCAGTACTTC; CDR3aa: CASSLTGTSGTTQETQYF
d_gene: -; j_gene: TRBJ2-7; abundance: -; v_gene: TRBV5-1; CDR3nt: TGCGCCAGCAGACAACTCGGGACTGAGTACTACGAGCAGTACTTC; CDR3aa: CASRQLGTEYYEQYF
d_gene: -; j_gene: TRBJ1-3; abundance: -; v_gene: TRBV9; CDR3nt: TGTGCCAGCAGCGTAGCGCAGGGGATTATGGACACCATATATTTT; CDR3aa: CASSVAQGIMDTIYF
d_gene: -; j_gene: TRBJ2-2; abundance: -; v_gene: TRBV9; CDR3nt: TGTGCCAGCAGCCAGGGAGCGGGCGGGGAGCTGTTTTTT; CDR3aa: CASSQGAGGELFF
d_gene: TRBD1; j_gene: TRBJ2-1; abundance: -; v_gene: TRBV27; CDR3nt: TGTGCCAGCAGTCCGCCGGGACAGGTCAACTACAATGAGCAGTTCTTC; CDR3aa: CASSPPGQVNYNEQFF
d_gene: -; j_gene: TRBJ2-5; abundance: -; v_gene: TRBV14; CDR3nt: TGTGCCAGCAGCCAAGATATGGAGGGAGAGACCCAGTACTTC; CDR3aa: CASSQDMEGETQYF
d_gene: -; j_gene: TRBJ1-1; abundance: -; v_gene: TRBV7-2; CDR3nt: TGTGCCAGCAGCTCCCGGACGGGCCGAGCGGGGGCTTTCTTT; CDR3aa: CASSSRTGRAGAFF
d_gene: TRBD2; j_gene: TRBJ2-7; abundance: -; v_gene: TRBV4-3; CDR3nt: TGCGCCAGCAGTGAACGGCTAGCGGGAGGCTTATCCTACGAGCAGTACTTC; CDR3aa: CASSERLAGGLSYEQYF
d_gene: -; j_gene: TRBJ2-7; abundance: -; v_gene: TRBV27; CDR3nt: TGTGCCAGCAGTTTGACAGCGGGCTACGAGCAGTACTTC; CDR3aa: CASSLTAGYEQYF